The clone carrying this T cell receptor (beta chain) was recorded once. Per the authors' pipeline: Reference gene primer amplification gave nucleated cell count estimates. Method: immunoSEQ multiplex PCR; TCRdb's copy keeps in-frame clones and lacks some. The D gene and trimming were derived from the DNA, and the V and J assignments and clone size from that table. The repertoire holds about 160,000 clones, with more than 75% as singletons. This sample is part of a study of blood T cell repertoires in COVID-19. Study-wide background: Samples representing acute and convalescent COVID-19 were sourced from the United States, Italy and Spain.

The germline V gene encodes CDR1 SQVTM and CDR2 ANQGSEA. V was clipped by 6 bases and J by 5 bases; unmatched bases: 9. The CDR3 length is 14 residues. The sequenced sample consisted of PBMCs or T cells enriched from blood (not recorded which). V gene TRBV29-1 combines with J gene TRBJ2-2, with 7 bases matching TRBD2. This clonotype was sampled from a woman aged 45-65 years who had recovered from COVID-19. CDR3 in amino acids: CSVEGGRGTGELFF. CDR3 bases: TGCAGCGTCGAGGGCGGGAGAGGAACCGGGGAGCTGTTTTTT.